Listed below are T cell receptor beta chains from one sample, sequenced in a study of immune heterogeneity within non-small cell lung tumors. TCRdb reanalysed the multiplex PCR reads using MiXCR and keeps one entry per CDR3 protein. The sample lists about 9,600 distinct CDR3 sequences, approximately 31% occurring once. Material: lung tumor tissue. The source of these receptors is a man aged 55 to 70 with non-small cell lung cancer. Each CDR3 is given with its conserved first and last residue. D genes are given only for firm matches. Clone size appears in some rows only: once, few, many, or a class for an expanded clone.

size: .
D: TRBD2
V: TRBV6-4
J: TRBJ2-3
CDR3: CASSEQAGGIDTQYF
DNA: TGTGCCAGCAGTGAACAAGCGGGGGGCATAGATACGCAGTATTTT

size: medium-sized
D: .
V: TRBV12-3/TRBV12-4
J: TRBJ1-4
CDR3: CASSFIENEKLFF
DNA: TGTGCCAGCAGTTTTATAGAAAATGAAAAACTGTTTTTT

size: .
D: TRBD1
V: TRBV6-2/TRBV6-3
J: TRBJ2-3
CDR3: CASSHRGTDTQYF
DNA: TGTGCCAGCAGTCACAGGGGTACAGATACGCAGTATTTT

size: many
D: .
V: TRBV7-6
J: TRBJ2-1
CDR3: CASSPTGDPYNEQFF
DNA: TGTGCCAGCAGCCCCACGGGAGACCCCTACAATGAGCAGTTCTTC

size: many
D: .
V: TRBV9
J: TRBJ1-6
CDR3: CASSHERAGANSPLHF
DNA: TGTGCCAGCAGTCACGAAAGGGCCGGGGCAAATTCACCCCTCCACTTT

size: medium-sized
D: .
V: TRBV28
J: TRBJ2-7
CDR3: CASSLISYEQYF
DNA: TGTGCCAGCAGTTTAATTTCCTACGAGCAGTACTTC

size: medium-sized
D: .
V: TRBV7-9
J: TRBJ1-2
CDR3: CASSQDGWGGGDGYTF
DNA: TGTGCCAGCAGCCAAGACGGTTGGGGTGGGGGCGATGGCTACACCTTC

size: medium-sized
D: .
V: TRBV5-1
J: TRBJ1-5
CDR3: CASSPRPNQPQHF
DNA: TGCGCCAGCAGCCCCAGACCCAATCAGCCCCAGCATTTT

size: many
D: TRBD2
V: TRBV6-1
J: TRBJ2-1
CDR3: CASSEWGLAGGHGGREQFF
DNA: TGTGCCAGCAGTGAATGGGGACTAGCGGGAGGTCATGGTGGTCGCGAGCAGTTCTTC

size: many
D: .
V: TRBV14
J: TRBJ2-2
CDR3: CASSPHASIFGELFF
DNA: TGTGCCAGCAGCCCCCATGCCTCAATCTTCGGGGAGCTGTTTTTT

size: .
D: .
V: TRBV11-2
J: TRBJ1-2
CDR3: CASSFRPDGYTF
DNA: TGTGCCAGCAGCTTCCGGCCAGATGGCTACACCTTC

size: many
D: TRBD2
V: TRBV20-1
J: TRBJ2-1
CDR3: CSATALAGGRGEQFF
DNA: TGCAGTGCCACCGCACTAGCGGGAGGCAGAGGTGAGCAGTTCTTC

size: .
D: .
V: TRBV27
J: TRBJ1-3
CDR3: CASSPSSRSGNTIYF
DNA: TGTGCCAGCTCCCCAAGCAGTCGGTCTGGAAACACCATATATTTT

size: .
D: .
V: TRBV6-1
J: TRBJ1-6
CDR3: CASRTDRPYNSPLHF
DNA: TGTGCCAGCCGAACGGACAGACCCTATAATTCACCCCTCCACTTT

size: few
D: TRBD2
V: TRBV3-1
J: TRBJ2-5
CDR3: CASSRERGGETQYF
DNA: TGTGCCAGCAGCCGGGAAAGGGGAGGGGAGACCCAGTACTTC

size: many
D: .
V: TRBV20-1
J: TRBJ2-1
CDR3: CSARDSSRPRGGEQFF
DNA: TGCAGTGCTAGAGATAGCTCCCGCCCAAGAGGGGGTGAGCAGTTCTTC

size: medium-sized
D: .
V: TRBV19
J: TRBJ2-3
CDR3: CASSSADTQYF
DNA: TGTGCCAGTAGTTCCGCAGATACGCAGTATTTT

size: .
D: .
V: TRBV20-1
J: TRBJ2-7
CDR3: CSAQLAGTRGEQYF
DNA: TGCAGTGCTCAGCTTGCCGGGACCCGCGGCGAGCAGTACTTC

size: medium-sized
D: .
V: TRBV12-3/TRBV12-4
J: TRBJ1-2
CDR3: CASTFWGGAPEGYTF
DNA: TGTGCCAGCACTTTTTGGGGGGGCGCTCCAGAGGGCTACACCTTC

size: many
D: TRBD1
V: TRBV19
J: TRBJ1-2
CDR3: CASSPGDRYYGYTF
DNA: TGTGCCAGTAGTCCGGGGGACAGATACTATGGCTACACCTTC

size: many
D: TRBD2
V: TRBV5-1
J: TRBJ2-1
CDR3: CASSKGLAGIYNEQFF
DNA: TGCGCCAGCAGCAAGGGACTAGCGGGAATTTACAATGAGCAGTTCTTC